The 12 T cell receptor beta chains in this list originate from one sample, sequenced in a study of cytomegalovirus exposure and HLA in healthy donors. PCR primers comprised 60 Vbeta and 13 Jbeta primers. The assay was immunoSEQ multiplex PCR, and TCRdb's table has in-frame clones only and misses some. The sample records about 89,000 clones, around 9.6% being singletons. The sample was PBMCs. These receptors originate from a man in his fifties in good health and CMV-seropositive.

The V call is TRBV6-5, the J call TRBJ1-6, with a weak D call TRBD1 (5 bases). CDR1 is MNHEY, CDR2 SVGAGI, per germline. The length of the CDR3 is 14 residues. Trimming stripped 4 bases from V and 15 bases from J, with 19 bases between. The DNA of the CDR3 is TGTGCCAGCAGTTTGGGGGGGGTGATCGGCATCCTCCACTTT. Its translation: CASSLGGVIGILHF.

The chain links TRBV30 to TRBJ1-1; D is unresolved. Germline CDR1 reads GTSNPN; CDR2 reads SVGIG (reference sequence). The CDR3 has 16 amino acids. Deletions cut 0 bases from V and 0 bases from J, with 14 bases between. The CDR3 DNA reads TGTGCCTGGAGTGTACCCACCCCCAGGATGAACACTGAAGCTTTCTTT. It translates to CAWSVPTPRMNTEAFF.

The chain links TRBV18 to TRBJ1-5; the match to TRBD1 covers 8 bases. The CDR3 is 15 amino acids. The V gene's germline CDR1 is KGHSH and CDR2 LQKENI. The V gene end was trimmed by 5 bases and the J gene end by 0 bases; junction bases not matched to a gene: 3. The CDR3 DNA follows: TGTGCCAGCTCATCCGGGACAGGTAGCAATCAGCCCCAGCATTTT. Amino acids: CASSSGTGSNQPQHF.

The table lists this clone with a few counts. The chain is built from TRBV19 and TRBJ1-2, with D unclear. Germline values: CDR1 LNHDA, CDR2 SQIVND (reference sequence). The CDR3 length is 17 residues. V was shortened by 5 bases and J by 3 bases, with 22 bases between the two germline ends. CDR3 bases: TGTGCCAGTAGTGCGCGGGGAGTAGGGATTAACTACTATGGCTACACCTTC. Residues: CASSARGVGINYYGYTF.

This clone was detected a few times. The genes are TRBV5-6 and TRBJ1-5, with 8 nucleotides matching TRBD1. Trimming at V came to 2 bases and at J to 5 bases, leaving 9 bases not matched to a gene. The length of the CDR3 is 16 residues. Germline V gene sequence: CDR1 SGHDT, CDR2 YYEEEE. CDR3 sequence (DNA): TGTGCCAGCAGCTTCCACCTGGACAGGGCGGATCAGCCCCAGCATTTT. Translated: CASSFHLDRADQPQHF.

V usage is TRBV6-6 and J usage is TRBJ2-1; TRBD1 aligns across 9 bases. Germline loops: CDR1 MNHNY, CDR2 SVGAGI (reference sequence). The CDR3 contains 16 residues. Germline trimming cut 0 bases from V and 1 base from J; bases unmatched to any gene: 1. The CDR3 protein is CASSYSTGGSYNEQFF. The CDR3 DNA reads TGTGCCAGCAGTTACTCGACAGGGGGTTCCTACAATGAGCAGTTCTTC.

The table lists this clone with a few counts. The genes are TRBV12-5 and TRBJ1-2; TRBD1 agrees at 8 bases. The ends lost 6 bases at V and 8 bases at J; junction bases unmatched: 26. The length of the CDR3 is 19 residues. The V gene's germline CDR1 is LGHNT and CDR2 FRNRAP. The CDR3 loop reads CASGPGPGLRSDRVGGYTF. For the CDR3, the DNA is TGTGCTAGTGGCCCCGGACCTGGACTTAGGTCGGACAGGGTAGGCGGCTACACCTTC.

This clone was observed a few times. The rearrangement joins TRBV28 to TRBJ2-4; TRBD2 might be the D (6 bases). The germline V gene has CDR1 MDHEN and CDR2 SYDVKM. Deletions cut 7 bases from V and 4 bases from J, with 14 bases between. The CDR3 spans 14 residues. The CDR3 sequence: CASKEPGTKNIQYF. CDR3 DNA sequence: TGTGCCAGCAAGGAGCCAGGGACTAAAAACATTCAGTACTTC.

The chain carries TRBV27 and TRBJ2-1, with D maybe TRBD2 (5 bases). The germline CDR1 and CDR2 sequences are MNHEY and SMNVEV (reference sequence). The CDR3 totals 15 residues. Deletions cut 6 bases from V and 10 bases from J, with 22 bases between. The CDR3 nucleotides read TGTGCCAGCAGCCCACTAGAAAAGCAACTCTTAGAGCAGTTCTTC. Its protein product is CASSPLEKQLLEQFF.

This sequence joins TRBV7-2 and TRBJ2-7, with D perhaps matching TRBD1 (5 bases). Germline CDR1 reads SGHTA; CDR2 reads FQGNSA. The CDR3 totals 15 residues. The V end was cut by 1 base, the J end by 3 bases, with 13 bases between. The CDR3 loop reads CASSLGSSRGYEQYF. The CDR3, as DNA: TGTGCCAGCAGCTTAGGGTCTAGTAGGGGCTACGAGCAGTACTTC.

This clone has more than one count but fewer than ten. The J gene is TRBJ2-1, the V gene TRBV5-1; 10 positions match TRBD2. Per the germline V gene, CDR1 is SGHRS and CDR2 is YFSETQ. This CDR3 has 17 residues. J gave up 0 bases and V 0 bases, and 3 bases lay outside the gene matches. The chain's CDR3 is CASSLGLAGVSYNEQFF. The CDR3 region has the DNA TGCGCCAGCAGCTTGGGCCTAGCGGGGGTCTCCTACAATGAGCAGTTCTTC.

This chain uses TRBV11-3 with TRBJ2-1, with TRBD2 identical over 12 bases. The CDR3 is made up of 17 amino acids. CDR1 and CDR2 (germline): SGHNT, YENEEA. The ends lost 5 bases at V and 7 bases at J; junction bases unmatched: 12. The CDR3 spells CASSPGLAGRVGNEQFF. In DNA, the CDR3 is TGTGCCAGCAGCCCTGGACTAGCGGGACGGGTGGGGAATGAGCAGTTCTTC.